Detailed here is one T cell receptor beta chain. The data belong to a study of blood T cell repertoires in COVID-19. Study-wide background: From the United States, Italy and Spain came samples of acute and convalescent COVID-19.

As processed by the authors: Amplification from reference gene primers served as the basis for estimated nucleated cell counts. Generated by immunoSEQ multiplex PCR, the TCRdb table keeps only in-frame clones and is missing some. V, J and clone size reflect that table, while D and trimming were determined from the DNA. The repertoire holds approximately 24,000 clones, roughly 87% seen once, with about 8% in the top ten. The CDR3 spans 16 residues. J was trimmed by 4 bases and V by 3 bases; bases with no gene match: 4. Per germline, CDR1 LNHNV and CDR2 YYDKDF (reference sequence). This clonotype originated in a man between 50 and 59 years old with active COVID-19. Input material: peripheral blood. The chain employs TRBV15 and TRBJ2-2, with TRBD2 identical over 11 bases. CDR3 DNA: TGTGCCACCAGCAGCTCTAGCGGGGGGCCCACCGGGGAGCTGTTTTTT. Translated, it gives CATSSSSGGPTGELFF.